This TCR beta chain is from a study of blood T cell repertoires in COVID-19. The V gene's germline CDR1 is SGHAT and CDR2 FQNNGV. This CDR3 is 13 amino acids long. As regards this clone: An end of the junction differs from the germline gene, which may be a read error.

Recruits, aged about 18 to 95 years, lived in 24 US areas. Source study methods: Nucleated cell number was recorded as an estimate derived from reference gene primer amplification. Profiling relied on immunoSEQ multiplex PCR, and the TCRdb table lists in-frame clones only, not all of them. V and J calls plus clone size are reproduced from that table; the DNA served to infer D and trimming. The sample has about 360,000 clones, around 87% seen once. The J gene is TRBJ1-1, the V gene TRBV11-2; no firm D call. Sequenced material: PBMCs or T cells enriched from blood (not recorded which). This clonotype originated in a man aged 35-49 years in a cohort exposed to, infected with or recovered from COVID-19 (not recorded which). The CDR3 DNA reads as TGTGCCAGCAGCTTCCGAGGAGAAATTGAAACTTTCTTT. The encoded protein is CASSFRGEIETFF.